This T cell receptor beta chain comes out of a study of blood T cell repertoires in COVID-19. Study-wide background: The samples span acute and convalescent COVID-19 from the United States, Italy and Spain. Sources were T cells, B-cell-depleted T cells, or PBMCs; the material itself was cDNA or gDNA.

In the original processing: Using reference gene primer amplification, nucleated cell counts were estimated. Produced via immunoSEQ multiplex PCR; TCRdb's table is partial and in-frame only. That table furnishes V, J and clone size, whereas the DNA furnished D and trimming. The sample records 100,000 to 150,000 clones, approximately 90% being singletons. The CDR3 loop spans 14 amino acids. Per germline, CDR1 SQVTM and CDR2 ANQGSEA. V lost 0 bases and J lost 2, with 10 bases in between. This clonotype was sampled from a man aged 45-65 years with active or convalescent COVID-19. The sequencing input was peripheral blood. The chain has TRBV29-1 and TRBJ1-2, with D possibly TRBD1 on 5 matching bases. The CDR3 DNA is TGCAGCGTTGAAGAGGAGACAGACAACTATGGCTACACCTTC. Translation gives CSVEEETDNYGYTF.